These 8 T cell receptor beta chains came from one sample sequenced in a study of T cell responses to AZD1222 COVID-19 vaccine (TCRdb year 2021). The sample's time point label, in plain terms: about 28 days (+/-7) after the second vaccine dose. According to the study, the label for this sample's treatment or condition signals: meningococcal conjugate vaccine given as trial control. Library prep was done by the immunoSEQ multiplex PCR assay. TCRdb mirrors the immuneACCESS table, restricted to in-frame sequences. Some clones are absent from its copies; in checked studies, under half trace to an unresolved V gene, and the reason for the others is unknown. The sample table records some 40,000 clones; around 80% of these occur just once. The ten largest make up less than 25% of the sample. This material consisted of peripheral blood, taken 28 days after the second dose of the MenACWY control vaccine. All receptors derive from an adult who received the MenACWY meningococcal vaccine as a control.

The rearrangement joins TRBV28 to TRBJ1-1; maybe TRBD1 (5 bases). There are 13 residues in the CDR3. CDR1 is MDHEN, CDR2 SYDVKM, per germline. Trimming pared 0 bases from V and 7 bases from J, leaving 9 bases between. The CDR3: CASSLWGRNEAFF. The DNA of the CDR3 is TGTGCCAGCAGTTTATGGGGACGCAATGAAGCTTTCTTT.

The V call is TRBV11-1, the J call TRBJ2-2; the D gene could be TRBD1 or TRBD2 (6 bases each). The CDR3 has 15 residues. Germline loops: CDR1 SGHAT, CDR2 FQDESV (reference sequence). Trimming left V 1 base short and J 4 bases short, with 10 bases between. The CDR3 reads CASSLGGALTGELFF. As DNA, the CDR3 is TGTGCCAGCAGCTTAGGGGGGGCTCTCACCGGGGAGCTGTTTTTT.

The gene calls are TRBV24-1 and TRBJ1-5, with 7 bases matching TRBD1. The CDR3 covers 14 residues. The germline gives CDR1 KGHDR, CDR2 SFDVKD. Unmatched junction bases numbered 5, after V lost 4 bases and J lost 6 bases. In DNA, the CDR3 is TGTGCCACCAGTGACGGACAGGTTGGTCAGCCCCAGCATTTT. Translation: CATSDGQVGQPQHF.

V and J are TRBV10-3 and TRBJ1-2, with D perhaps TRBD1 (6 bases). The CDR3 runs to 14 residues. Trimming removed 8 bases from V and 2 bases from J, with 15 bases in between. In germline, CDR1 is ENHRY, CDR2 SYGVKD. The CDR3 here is CAIWVGGANYGYTF. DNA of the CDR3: TGTGCCATCTGGGTCGGGGGGGCCAACTATGGCTACACCTTC.

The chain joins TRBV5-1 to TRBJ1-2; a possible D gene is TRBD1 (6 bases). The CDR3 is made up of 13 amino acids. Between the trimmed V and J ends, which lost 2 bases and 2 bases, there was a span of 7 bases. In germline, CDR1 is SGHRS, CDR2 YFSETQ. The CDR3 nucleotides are TGCGCCAGCAGCTTAGACAGGAACTATGGCTACACCTTC. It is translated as CASSLDRNYGYTF.

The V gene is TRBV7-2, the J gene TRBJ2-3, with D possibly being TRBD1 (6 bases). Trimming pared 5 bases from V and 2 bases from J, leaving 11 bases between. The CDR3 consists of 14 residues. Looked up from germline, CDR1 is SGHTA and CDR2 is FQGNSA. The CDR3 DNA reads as TGTGCCAGCAGCCTGGACAGTCTCACAGATACGCAGTATTTT. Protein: CASSLDSLTDTQYF.

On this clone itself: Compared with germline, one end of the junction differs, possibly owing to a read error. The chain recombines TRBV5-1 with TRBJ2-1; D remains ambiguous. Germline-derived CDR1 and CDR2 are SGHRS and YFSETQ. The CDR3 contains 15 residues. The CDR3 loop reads CASRLVSAQNNEQFF. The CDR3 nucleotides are TGCGCCAGCCGCTTGGTTTCGGCCCAGAACAATGAGCAGTTCTTC.

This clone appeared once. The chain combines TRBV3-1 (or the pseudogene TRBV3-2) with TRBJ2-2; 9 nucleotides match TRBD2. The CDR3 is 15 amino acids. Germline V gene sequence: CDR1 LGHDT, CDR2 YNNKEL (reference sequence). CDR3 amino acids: CPRRPGAGGGGELFF. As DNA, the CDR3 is TGTCCCCGCCGCCCCGGGGCGGGGGGGGGCGGGGAGCTGTTTTTT.